This T cell receptor beta chain was recorded in a study of CD8+ T cells in alopecia areata. Note on this clone: Its antigen is not known.

The CDR3 totals 13 residues. CDR1 and CDR2 from the germline V gene are SQVTM and ANQGSEA. V lost 4 bases, J lost 2 bases, and 2 bases stayed unmatched. Described treatment: oral pan-JAK inhibitor, 5-10 mg twice daily. Findings and limits, study-wide: Greater clonality was observed in lesional scalp samples, especially alopecia totalis/universalis, versus normal scalp. Patients displayed less clarity in TCR sharing than mice, a finding possibly related to HLA.

Extracted RNA was reverse transcribed into cDNA, the sequencing template. Sequencing used immunoSEQ multiplex PCR; TCRdb keeps in-frame clones, though not all of them. The sample lists 110,000 or so clones, roughly 60% occurring once. Sequencing used CD8+ T cells sorted from blood, obtained at week 4, from a patient treated with tofacitinib. This chain uses TRBV29-1 with TRBJ1-5, with 7 bases matching TRBD1. This sequence originates from a human donor with alopecia areata. The CDR3 sequence: CSVVQGGNQPQHF. CDR3 nucleotide sequence: TGCAGCGTTGTGCAGGGGGGCAATCAGCCCCAGCATTTT.